This T cell receptor beta chain comes out of a study of cytomegalovirus exposure and HLA in healthy donors. The PCR ran on 60 Vbeta and 13 Jbeta primers. Produced via immunoSEQ multiplex PCR; TCRdb's table is partial and in-frame only. The sample contains under 250,000 clones, roughly 80% of which appear only once. Germline lookup yields CDR1 SGHAT and CDR2 FQNNGV. This CDR3 is built from 14 residues. V was pared by 1 base and J by 6 bases, with 9 bases between. This TCR derives from a man over 45 in good health and CMV-seronegative. Sequenced sample: PBMCs. The chain carries TRBV11-2 and TRBJ2-2; D might be TRBD2 (6 bases). The CDR3 DNA follows: TGTGCCAGCAGCTTAGGGACTACCCCCGGGGAGCTGTTTTTT. Translating it yields CASSLGTTPGELFF.